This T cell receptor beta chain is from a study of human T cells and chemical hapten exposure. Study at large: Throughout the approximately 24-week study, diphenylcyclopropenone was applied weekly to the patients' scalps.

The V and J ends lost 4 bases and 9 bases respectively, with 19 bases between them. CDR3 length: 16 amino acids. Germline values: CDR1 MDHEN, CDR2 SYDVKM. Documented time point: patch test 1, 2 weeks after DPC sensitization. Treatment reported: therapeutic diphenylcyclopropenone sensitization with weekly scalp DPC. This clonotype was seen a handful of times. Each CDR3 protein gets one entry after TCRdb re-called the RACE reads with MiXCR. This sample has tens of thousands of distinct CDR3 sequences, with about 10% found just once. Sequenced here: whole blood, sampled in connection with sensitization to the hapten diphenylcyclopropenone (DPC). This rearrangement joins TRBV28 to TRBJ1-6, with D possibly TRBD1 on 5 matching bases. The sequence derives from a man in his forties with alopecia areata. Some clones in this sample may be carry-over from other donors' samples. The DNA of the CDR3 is TGTGCCAGCAGTTCCTCCCAGGGCCTTGCGTTTTCACCCCTCCACTTT. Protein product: CASSSSQGLAFSPLHF.